Detailed here is one TCR beta chain. The whole isolated RNA underwent reverse transcription, so sequencing captured expressed TCRB transcripts. Some 3.6 million reads was the average for naive, central memory and regulatory T cell samples. Sequenced by immunoSEQ multiplex PCR; TCRdb stores in-frame clones only, minus some. The data hold 860,000 or so clones, with 17% observed a single time. V lost 4 bases and J lost 1; bases outside the gene matches: 9. The CDR3 is 16 amino acids. Germline-derived CDR1 and CDR2 are LNHNV and YYDKDF (reference sequence). The sample comes from a study of beta chain features in type 1 diabetes.

This chain links TRBV15 with TRBJ2-5; 7 bases line up with TRBD1. The sequencing input was naive CD4+ T cells from blood. This TCR derives from a woman between 18 and 29 years old in good health. CDR3 residues: CATSISLRDSQETQYF. The CDR3 nucleotides are TGTGCCACCAGCATCTCCCTCCGGGACAGCCAAGAGACCCAGTACTTC.